This T cell receptor beta chain was profiled in a study of beta chain features in type 1 diabetes. The study, taken as a whole, reports: Type 1 diabetes patients had TCRB CDR3s that were shorter (moderately but significantly so) in all four CD4+ subsets. VDJ junctions from patients with type 1 diabetes contained fewer insertions and more deletions.

The investigators reverse transcribed all of the isolated RNA, so they sequenced expressed TCRB transcripts. Profiling relied on immunoSEQ multiplex PCR, and the TCRdb table lists in-frame clones only, not all of them. The profile shows 300,000 to 450,000 clones, around 13% of them singletons. Germline CDR1 reads SEHNR; CDR2 reads FQNEAQ (reference sequence). The ends lost 4 bases at V and 4 bases at J; junction bases unmatched: 5. The CDR3 extends over 15 amino acids. This clone was counted a few times. Its antigen is not known. This chain links TRBV7-9 with TRBJ1-5; 9 nucleotides match TRBD1. This clonotype originated in a woman aged 18-30 years with type 1 diabetes. The sequencing sample was made of naive CD4+ T cells from blood. CDR3 residues: CASSSSDRGNQPQHF. The CDR3 DNA sequence: TGTGCCAGCAGCTCTTCGGACAGGGGAAATCAGCCCCAGCATTTT.